A selection of T cell receptor beta chains follows, all from one sample in a study of tumor-infiltrating lymphocytes in primary liver carcinoma. In TCRdb, the multiplex PCR reads were re-called with MiXCR into one record per CDR3 protein. There are tens of thousands of distinct CDR3 sequences in the sample; about three quarters occur only once, and 19% lies in the top ten. The sample comprised liver tumor tissue from sampling region 1. The receptor set was obtained from a man aged 35 to 55 with primary liver carcinoma and hepatitis B virus infection. Both conserved end residues are trimmed from each CDR3.

j_gene | v_gene | CDR3aa
TRBJ1-2 | TRBV5-5 | ASSPGTGSYGYT
TRBJ2-7 | TRBV29-1 | SVEGPPSYEQY
TRBJ2-1 | TRBV4-2 | ASSQLGGAGNEQF
TRBJ2-1 | TRBV30 | AWRSPLPGEQF
TRBJ1-1 | TRBV10-1 | DSSLTENTEAF
TRBJ2-1 | TRBV28 | ANSSRGLSNEQF
TRBJ2-2 | TRBV12-3/TRBV12-4 | ASTLRGGNTGKLF
TRBJ1-5 | TRBV12-3/TRBV12-4 | ARSATVSNQPQH
TRBJ2-7 | TRBV1 | TSSLLPRGSYEQY
TRBJ1-2 | TRBV29-1 | SILSGDYGYT
TRBJ1-1 | TRBV29-1 | SVVRTVNAAAF
TRBJ1-6 | TRBV28 | ASSSPYPLPSRLNSPLH
TRBJ1-1 | TRBV5-1 | TNSQKTGGGGNTEGF
TRBJ2-1 | TRBV4-1 | ANSQAGRNNEQF
TRBJ2-5 | TRBV4-1 | ANSQDRAGGGETHY
TRBJ2-5 | TRBV20-1 | SARDVTYQETQY
TRBJ2-1 | TRBV11-2 | ANSFGVEGPGNSNEQS
TRBJ2-5 | TRBV20-1 | SARVATLRETQY
TRBJ2-7 | TRBV28 | ASTPPVGTLNKQY
TRBJ2-1 | TRBV12-3/TRBV12-4 | VSSRTSGSNEQF
TRBJ1-2 | TRBV6-5 | ASRLAANCGYT
TRBJ2-1 | TRBV6-5 | ASSPGLAAYNEQF
TRBJ2-5 | TRBV4-1 | ASSQTPGQTQEIQY
TRBJ2-1 | TRBV7-8 | ASLGGGYNEQF
TRBJ2-2 | TRBV5-4 | ASSLGQDPNTGELF
TRBJ2-5 | TRBV5-4 | TSSLASSEETQY
TRBJ1-5 | TRBV6-6 | ASRSGTDSNQPQH
TRBJ2-1 | TRBV7-9 | ANSQRLAVYSEEF
TRBJ1-1 | TRBV10-3 | ATLTELNTEAF